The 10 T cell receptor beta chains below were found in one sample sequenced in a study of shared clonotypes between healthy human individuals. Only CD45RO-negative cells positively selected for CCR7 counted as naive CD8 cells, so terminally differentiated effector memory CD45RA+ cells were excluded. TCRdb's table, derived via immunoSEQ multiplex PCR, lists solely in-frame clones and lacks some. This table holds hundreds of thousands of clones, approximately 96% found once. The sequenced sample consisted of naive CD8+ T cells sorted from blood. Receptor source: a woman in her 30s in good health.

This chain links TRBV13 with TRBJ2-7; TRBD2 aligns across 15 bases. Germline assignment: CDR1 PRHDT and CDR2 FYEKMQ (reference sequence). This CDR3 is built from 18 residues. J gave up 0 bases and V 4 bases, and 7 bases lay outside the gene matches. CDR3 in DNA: TGTGCCAGCAGCTCAGGACTAGCGGGAGGGCCGGGCTCCTACGAGCAGTACTTC. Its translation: CASSSGLAGGPGSYEQYF.

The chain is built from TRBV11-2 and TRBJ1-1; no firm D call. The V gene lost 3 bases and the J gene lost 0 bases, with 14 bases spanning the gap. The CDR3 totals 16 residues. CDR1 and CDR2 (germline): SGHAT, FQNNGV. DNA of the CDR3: TGTGCCAGCAGCTTGGCGAGGGCTTTAGTGAACACTGAAGCTTTCTTT. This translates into CASSLARALVNTEAFF. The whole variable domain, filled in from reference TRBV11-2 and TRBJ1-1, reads EAGVAQSPRYKIIEKRQSVAFWCNPISGHATLYWYQQILGQGPKLLIQFQNNGVVDDSQLPKDRFSAERLKGVDSTLKIQPAKLEDSAVYLCASSLARALVNTEAFFGQGTRLTVV.

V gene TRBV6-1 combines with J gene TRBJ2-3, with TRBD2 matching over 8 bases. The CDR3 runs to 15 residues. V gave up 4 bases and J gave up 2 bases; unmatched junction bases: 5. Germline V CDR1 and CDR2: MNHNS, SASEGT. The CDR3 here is CASSASSGLTDTQYF. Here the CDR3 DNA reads TGTGCCAGCAGTGCTTCTAGCGGGCTCACAGATACGCAGTATTTT.

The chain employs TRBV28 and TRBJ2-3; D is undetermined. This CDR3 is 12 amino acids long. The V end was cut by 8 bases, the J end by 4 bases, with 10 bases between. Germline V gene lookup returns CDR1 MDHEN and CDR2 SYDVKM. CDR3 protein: CASSLRSDTQYF. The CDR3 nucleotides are TGTGCCAGCTCGCTTAGATCAGATACGCAGTATTTT.

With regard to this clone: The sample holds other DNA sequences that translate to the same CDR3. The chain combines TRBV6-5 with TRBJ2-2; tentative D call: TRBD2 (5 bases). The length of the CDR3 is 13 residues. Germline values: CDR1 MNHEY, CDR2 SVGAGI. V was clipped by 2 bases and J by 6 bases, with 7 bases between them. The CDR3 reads CASSYVGAGELFF. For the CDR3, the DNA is TGTGCCAGCAGTTACGTGGGAGCCGGGGAGCTGTTTTTT.

CDR3 sequence reads: CASSLDGTGGWYTEAFF. CDR3 coding DNA: TGTGCCAGCAGCTTGGATGGGACAGGGGGCTGGTACACTGAAGCTTTCTTT. The genes are TRBV5-6 and TRBJ1-1, with 12 positions matching TRBD1. The CDR3 is made up of 17 amino acids. Germline V gene sequence: CDR1 SGHDT, CDR2 YYEEEE. Losses at the gene ends were 0 bases for V and 3 bases for J; bases not matched to a gene: 6.

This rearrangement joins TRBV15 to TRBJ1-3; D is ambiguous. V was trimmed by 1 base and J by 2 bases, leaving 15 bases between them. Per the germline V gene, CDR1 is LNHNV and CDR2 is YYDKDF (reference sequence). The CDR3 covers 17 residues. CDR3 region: CATSRGGVRGAGNTIYF. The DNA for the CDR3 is TGTGCCACCAGCAGAGGTGGGGTCCGGGGAGCTGGAAACACCATATATTTT.

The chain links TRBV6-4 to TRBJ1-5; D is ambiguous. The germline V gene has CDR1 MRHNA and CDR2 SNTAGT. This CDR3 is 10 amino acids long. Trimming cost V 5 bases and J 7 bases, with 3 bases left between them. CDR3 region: CASSLQPQHF. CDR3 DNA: TGTGCCAGCAGTTTACAGCCCCAGCATTTT.

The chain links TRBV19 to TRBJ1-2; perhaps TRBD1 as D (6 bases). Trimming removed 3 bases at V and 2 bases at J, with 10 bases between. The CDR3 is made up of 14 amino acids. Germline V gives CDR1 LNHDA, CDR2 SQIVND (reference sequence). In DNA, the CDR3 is TGTGCCAGTAGTATCTCCAGGGGAAACTATGGCTACACCTTC. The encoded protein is CASSISRGNYGYTF.

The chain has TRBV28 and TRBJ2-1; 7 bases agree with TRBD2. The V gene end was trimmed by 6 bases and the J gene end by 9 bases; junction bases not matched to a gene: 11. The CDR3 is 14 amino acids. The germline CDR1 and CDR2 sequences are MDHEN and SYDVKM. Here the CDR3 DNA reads TGTGCCAGCAGATTTTGGGGGAGGGCCGTTGAGCAGTTCTTC. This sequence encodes CASRFWGRAVEQFF.